The 3 T cell receptor beta chains reported below all come from one sample, sequenced in a study of radiotherapy plus CTLA-4 blockade in lung cancer. Sequenced by immunoSEQ multiplex PCR; TCRdb stores in-frame clones only, minus some. The table includes approximately 95,000 clones, more than 75% detected once. This specimen consisted of peripheral blood, obtained from a patient treated with radiotherapy plus ipilimumab. These receptors originate from a human donor with non-small cell lung cancer who had a partial response to radiotherapy plus ipilimumab.

The chain uses TRBV27 and TRBJ1-4; 8 bases line up with TRBD1. Germline trimming cut 2 bases from V and 3 bases from J; bases unmatched to any gene: 2. There are 15 residues in the CDR3. Germline CDR1 MNHEY, CDR2 SMNVEV (reference sequence). The DNA for the CDR3 is TGTGCCAGCAGTTTACAGGGGGCGGCTAATGAAAAACTGTTTTTT. Translated: CASSLQGAANEKLFF. The whole variable domain, filled in from reference TRBV27 and TRBJ1-4, reads EAQVTQNPRYLITVTGKKLTVTCSQNMNHEYMSWYRQDPGLGLRQIYYSMNVEVTDKGDVPEGYKVSRKEKRNFPLILESPSPNQTSLYFCASSLQGAANEKLFFGSGTQLSVL.

V usage is TRBV6-6 and J usage is TRBJ2-1; 10 nucleotides agree with TRBD1. The germline gives CDR1 MNHNY, CDR2 SVGAGI (reference sequence). The CDR3 is made up of 16 amino acids. V dropped 6 bases and J dropped 8; count of bases not matched to a gene: 13. The CDR3 spells CASRRPTGQGWDEQFF. The CDR3 DNA reads as TGTGCCAGCAGGCGACCAACGGGACAGGGGTGGGATGAGCAGTTCTTC.

In the case of this clone: At one of its ends the junction is not consistent with the germline gene, which may arise from a read error. The V gene is TRBV5-1, the J gene TRBJ2-5, with 13 bases lining up with TRBD2. The CDR3 runs 15 residues. Germline CDR1 and CDR2: SGHRS and YFSETQ. CDR3 bases: TGCGCCAGCAGGATCTCCGGGACTAGCGGGATGACCCAATACTTC. Translated, it gives CASRISGTSGMTQYF.